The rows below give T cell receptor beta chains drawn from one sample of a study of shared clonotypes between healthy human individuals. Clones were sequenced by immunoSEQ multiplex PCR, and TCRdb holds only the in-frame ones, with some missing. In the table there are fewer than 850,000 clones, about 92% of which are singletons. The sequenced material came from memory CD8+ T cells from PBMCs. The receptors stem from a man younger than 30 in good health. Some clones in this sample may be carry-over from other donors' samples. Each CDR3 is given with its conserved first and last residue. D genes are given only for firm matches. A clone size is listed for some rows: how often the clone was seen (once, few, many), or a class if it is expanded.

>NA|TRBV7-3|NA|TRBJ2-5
TGTGCCAGCAGCTTAACCCAGGGAAACCAAGAGACCCAGTACTTC
CASSLTQGNQETQYF
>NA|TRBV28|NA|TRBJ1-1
TGTGCCAGCAGTCCCACCCCGGGGGGCATGAACACTGAAGCTTTCTTT
CASSPTPGGMNTEAFF
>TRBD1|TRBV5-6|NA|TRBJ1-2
TGTGCCAGCTCGGACAGGGACTATGGCTACACCTTC
CASSDRDYGYTF
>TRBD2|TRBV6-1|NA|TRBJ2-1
TGTGCCAGCAGTGACATGGCTATAGCGGGAGAAGGGAATGAGCAGTTCTTC
CASSDMAIAGEGNEQFF
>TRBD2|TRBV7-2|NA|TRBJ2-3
TGTGCCAGCAGGGCAACCGGGACTAGCGGGAGGGCAGATACGCAGTATTTT
CASRATGTSGRADTQYF
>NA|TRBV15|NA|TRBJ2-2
TGTGCCACCAGCCCATACGGGAACACCGGGGAGCTGTTTTTT
CATSPYGNTGELFF
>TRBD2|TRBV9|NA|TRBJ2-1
TGTGCCAGCAGCACCATCGGAGCGGGAGGGCCGGGGAATGAGCAGTTCTTC
CASSTIGAGGPGNEQFF
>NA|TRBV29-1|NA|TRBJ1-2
TGCAGCGTTGAAGGGACAGTTAAGGGCTACACCTTC
CSVEGTVKGYTF
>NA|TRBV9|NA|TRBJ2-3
TGTGCCAGCAGCGTGGGCAGCACAGATACGCAGTATTTT
CASSVGSTDTQYF
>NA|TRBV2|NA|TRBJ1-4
TGTGCCTCCCGGACAGATGAAAAACTGTTTTTT
CASRTDEKLFF
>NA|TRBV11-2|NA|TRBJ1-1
TGTGCCAGCAGGCCGGGACACCTGAACACTGAAGCTTTCTTT
CASRPGHLNTEAFF
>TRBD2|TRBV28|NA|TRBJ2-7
TGTGCCAGCATGCTACTAGCGGGAGGCTCCTACGAGCAGTACTTC
CASMLLAGGSYEQYF
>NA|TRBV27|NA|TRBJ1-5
TGTGCCAGCAGTTCCTTACAGGGCGATCAGCCCCAGCATTTT
CASSSLQGDQPQHF
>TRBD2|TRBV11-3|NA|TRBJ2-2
TGTGCCAGCAGCTTAGGAATCCGGGCTAGCGGGATGAACACCGGGGAGCTGTTTTTT
CASSLGIRASGMNTGELFF
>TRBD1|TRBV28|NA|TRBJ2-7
TGTGCCAGCAGTTCCGGGACAGTGCTCTCCTACGAGCAGTACTTC
CASSSGTVLSYEQYF
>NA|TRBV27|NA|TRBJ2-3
TGTGCCAGCAGTTGGACACGGAGTAGCACAGATACGCAGTATTTT
CASSWTRSSTDTQYF
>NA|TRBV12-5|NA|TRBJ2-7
TGTGCTAGTGGTTTGAGCCGCTACGAGCAGTACTTC
CASGLSRYEQYF
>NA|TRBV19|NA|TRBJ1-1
TGTGCCAGTAGTATGGTCCTAGGGGGGGCAAGGTCTGAAGCTTTCTTT
CASSMVLGGARSEAFF
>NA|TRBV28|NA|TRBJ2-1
TGTGCCAGCAGTTTTAGGGGCTACAATGAGCAGTTCTTC
CASSFRGYNEQFF
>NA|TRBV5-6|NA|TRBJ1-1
TGTGCCAGCAGCTTGCGGAGGAACACTGAAGCTTTCTTT
CASSLRRNTEAFF
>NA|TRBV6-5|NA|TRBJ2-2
TGTGCCAGCAGTGATATGACCGGGGAGCTGTTTTTT
CASSDMTGELFF
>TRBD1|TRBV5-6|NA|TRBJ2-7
TGTGCCAGCAGCTTTGGACAGGGAGACTACGAGCAGTACTTC
CASSFGQGDYEQYF
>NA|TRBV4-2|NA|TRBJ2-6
TGTGCCAGCAGCTCCAGGGGCTACGGCTCTGTTTGGGCCAACGTCCTGACTTTC
CASSSRGYGSVWANVLTF
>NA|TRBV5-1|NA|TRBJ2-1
TGCGCCAGCAGCTTGGGCCCGGGGGAGTACAATGAGCAGTTCTTC
CASSLGPGEYNEQFF
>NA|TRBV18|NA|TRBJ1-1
TGTGCCAGCTCAGGGGGCACAGGAGGCATGAACACTGAAGCTTTCTTT
CASSGGTGGMNTEAFF
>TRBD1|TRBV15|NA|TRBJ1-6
TGTGCCACCAGTCCCGGACAGGCCAGCTCCTATAATTCACCCCTCCACTTT
CATSPGQASSYNSPLHF
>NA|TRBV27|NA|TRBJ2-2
TGTGCCAGCAGTTTACTCGGCCCGTCGGACACCGGGGAGCTGTTTTTT
CASSLLGPSDTGELFF
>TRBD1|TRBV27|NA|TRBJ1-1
TGTGCCAGCAGTTCTGGAGGCTTACCGGGACAGGGGAACACTGAAGCTTTCTTT
CASSSGGLPGQGNTEAFF
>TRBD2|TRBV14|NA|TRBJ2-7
TGTGCCAGCAGTCAATTAGCGGGAGGAACCTACGAGCAGTACTTC
CASSQLAGGTYEQYF
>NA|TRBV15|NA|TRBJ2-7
TGTGCCACCAGCATTGGAGGGGGCTCCGAGCAGTACTTC
CATSIGGGSEQYF
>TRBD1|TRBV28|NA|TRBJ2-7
TGTGCCAGCAGTACTCGGGACAGCAGCTCCTACGAGCAGTACTTC
CASSTRDSSSYEQYF
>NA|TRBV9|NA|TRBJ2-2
TGTGCCAGCTGCCTGGGGGACACCGGGGAGCTGTTTTTT
CASCLGDTGELFF
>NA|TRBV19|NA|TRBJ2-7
TGTGCCAGTAGTCCCCGGACAGAAACCTACGAGCAGTACTTC
CASSPRTETYEQYF
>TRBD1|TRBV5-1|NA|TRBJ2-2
TGCGCCAGCTGGGACAGCTCTGGCGGGGAGCTGTTTTTT
CASWDSSGGELFF
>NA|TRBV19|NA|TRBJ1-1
TGTGCCAGTAGTGAACGGAGGACTGAAGCTTTCTTT
CASSERRTEAFF
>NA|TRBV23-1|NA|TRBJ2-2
TGCGCCAGCATTCTTCGGGGGCCGGCGAACACCGGGGAGCTGTTTTTT
CASILRGPANTGELFF
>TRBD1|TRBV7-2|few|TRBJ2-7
TGTGCCAGCAGACCCGGGGGACAGGGAGACTACGAGCAGTACTTC
CASRPGGQGDYEQYF
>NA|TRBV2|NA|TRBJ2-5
TGTGCCAGCCAATTTCTTGCCTCCTGGGAGACCCAGTACTTC
CASQFLASWETQYF
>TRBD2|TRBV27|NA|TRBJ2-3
TGTGCCAGCAGTCCCCTCGGACTAGCTGTTGGTTCAGATACGCAGTATTTT
CASSPLGLAVGSDTQYF
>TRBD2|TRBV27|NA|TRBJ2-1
TGTGCCAGCAGTTCCCTCGGACTAGCGGGAGAAAATGAGCAGTTCTTC
CASSSLGLAGENEQFF
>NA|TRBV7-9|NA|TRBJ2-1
TGTGCCAGCAGCCCAAGGGGGTTCTGGGGGAATGAGCAGTTCTTC
CASSPRGFWGNEQFF
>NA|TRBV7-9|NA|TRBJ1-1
TGTGCCAGCAGCCCCCCGGGTCGGAACACTGAAGCTTTCTTT
CASSPPGRNTEAFF
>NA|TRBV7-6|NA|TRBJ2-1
TGTGCCAGCAGCTTTTTCCTGTTAACGACGGGACAATCCTACAATGAGCAGTTCTTC
CASSFFLLTTGQSYNEQFF
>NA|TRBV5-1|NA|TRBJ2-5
TGCGCCAGCAGCTTGGAGTACCAAGAGACCCAGTACTTC
CASSLEYQETQYF
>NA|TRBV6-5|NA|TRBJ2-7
TGTGCCAGCAGATTGCTTTCAGGGGACTACGAGCAGTACTTC
CASRLLSGDYEQYF
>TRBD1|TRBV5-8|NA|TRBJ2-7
TGTGCCAGCAGCTTTGGCCCGGGACAGACTTTCTACGAGCAGTACTTC
CASSFGPGQTFYEQYF
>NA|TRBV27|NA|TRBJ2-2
TGTGCCAGCAAAGATGGTTGGACCGGGGAGCTGTTTTTT
CASKDGWTGELFF
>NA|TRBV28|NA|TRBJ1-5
TGTGCCGGCAGCCTGGGCTGGAGCAATCAGCCCCAGCATTTT
CAGSLGWSNQPQHF
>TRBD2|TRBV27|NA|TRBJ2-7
TGTGCCAGCAGTTTTACCAGCGGGAGCGGTTACGAGCAGTACTTC
CASSFTSGSGYEQYF
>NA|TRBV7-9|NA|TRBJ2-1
TGTGCCAGCAGCTTATTTCTCGGGAGTAATAGCGATGAGCAGTTCTTC
CASSLFLGSNSDEQFF
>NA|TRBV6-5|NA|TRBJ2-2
TGTGCCAGCAGTGCTACGGGAGCCGGGGAGCTGTTTTTT
CASSATGAGELFF